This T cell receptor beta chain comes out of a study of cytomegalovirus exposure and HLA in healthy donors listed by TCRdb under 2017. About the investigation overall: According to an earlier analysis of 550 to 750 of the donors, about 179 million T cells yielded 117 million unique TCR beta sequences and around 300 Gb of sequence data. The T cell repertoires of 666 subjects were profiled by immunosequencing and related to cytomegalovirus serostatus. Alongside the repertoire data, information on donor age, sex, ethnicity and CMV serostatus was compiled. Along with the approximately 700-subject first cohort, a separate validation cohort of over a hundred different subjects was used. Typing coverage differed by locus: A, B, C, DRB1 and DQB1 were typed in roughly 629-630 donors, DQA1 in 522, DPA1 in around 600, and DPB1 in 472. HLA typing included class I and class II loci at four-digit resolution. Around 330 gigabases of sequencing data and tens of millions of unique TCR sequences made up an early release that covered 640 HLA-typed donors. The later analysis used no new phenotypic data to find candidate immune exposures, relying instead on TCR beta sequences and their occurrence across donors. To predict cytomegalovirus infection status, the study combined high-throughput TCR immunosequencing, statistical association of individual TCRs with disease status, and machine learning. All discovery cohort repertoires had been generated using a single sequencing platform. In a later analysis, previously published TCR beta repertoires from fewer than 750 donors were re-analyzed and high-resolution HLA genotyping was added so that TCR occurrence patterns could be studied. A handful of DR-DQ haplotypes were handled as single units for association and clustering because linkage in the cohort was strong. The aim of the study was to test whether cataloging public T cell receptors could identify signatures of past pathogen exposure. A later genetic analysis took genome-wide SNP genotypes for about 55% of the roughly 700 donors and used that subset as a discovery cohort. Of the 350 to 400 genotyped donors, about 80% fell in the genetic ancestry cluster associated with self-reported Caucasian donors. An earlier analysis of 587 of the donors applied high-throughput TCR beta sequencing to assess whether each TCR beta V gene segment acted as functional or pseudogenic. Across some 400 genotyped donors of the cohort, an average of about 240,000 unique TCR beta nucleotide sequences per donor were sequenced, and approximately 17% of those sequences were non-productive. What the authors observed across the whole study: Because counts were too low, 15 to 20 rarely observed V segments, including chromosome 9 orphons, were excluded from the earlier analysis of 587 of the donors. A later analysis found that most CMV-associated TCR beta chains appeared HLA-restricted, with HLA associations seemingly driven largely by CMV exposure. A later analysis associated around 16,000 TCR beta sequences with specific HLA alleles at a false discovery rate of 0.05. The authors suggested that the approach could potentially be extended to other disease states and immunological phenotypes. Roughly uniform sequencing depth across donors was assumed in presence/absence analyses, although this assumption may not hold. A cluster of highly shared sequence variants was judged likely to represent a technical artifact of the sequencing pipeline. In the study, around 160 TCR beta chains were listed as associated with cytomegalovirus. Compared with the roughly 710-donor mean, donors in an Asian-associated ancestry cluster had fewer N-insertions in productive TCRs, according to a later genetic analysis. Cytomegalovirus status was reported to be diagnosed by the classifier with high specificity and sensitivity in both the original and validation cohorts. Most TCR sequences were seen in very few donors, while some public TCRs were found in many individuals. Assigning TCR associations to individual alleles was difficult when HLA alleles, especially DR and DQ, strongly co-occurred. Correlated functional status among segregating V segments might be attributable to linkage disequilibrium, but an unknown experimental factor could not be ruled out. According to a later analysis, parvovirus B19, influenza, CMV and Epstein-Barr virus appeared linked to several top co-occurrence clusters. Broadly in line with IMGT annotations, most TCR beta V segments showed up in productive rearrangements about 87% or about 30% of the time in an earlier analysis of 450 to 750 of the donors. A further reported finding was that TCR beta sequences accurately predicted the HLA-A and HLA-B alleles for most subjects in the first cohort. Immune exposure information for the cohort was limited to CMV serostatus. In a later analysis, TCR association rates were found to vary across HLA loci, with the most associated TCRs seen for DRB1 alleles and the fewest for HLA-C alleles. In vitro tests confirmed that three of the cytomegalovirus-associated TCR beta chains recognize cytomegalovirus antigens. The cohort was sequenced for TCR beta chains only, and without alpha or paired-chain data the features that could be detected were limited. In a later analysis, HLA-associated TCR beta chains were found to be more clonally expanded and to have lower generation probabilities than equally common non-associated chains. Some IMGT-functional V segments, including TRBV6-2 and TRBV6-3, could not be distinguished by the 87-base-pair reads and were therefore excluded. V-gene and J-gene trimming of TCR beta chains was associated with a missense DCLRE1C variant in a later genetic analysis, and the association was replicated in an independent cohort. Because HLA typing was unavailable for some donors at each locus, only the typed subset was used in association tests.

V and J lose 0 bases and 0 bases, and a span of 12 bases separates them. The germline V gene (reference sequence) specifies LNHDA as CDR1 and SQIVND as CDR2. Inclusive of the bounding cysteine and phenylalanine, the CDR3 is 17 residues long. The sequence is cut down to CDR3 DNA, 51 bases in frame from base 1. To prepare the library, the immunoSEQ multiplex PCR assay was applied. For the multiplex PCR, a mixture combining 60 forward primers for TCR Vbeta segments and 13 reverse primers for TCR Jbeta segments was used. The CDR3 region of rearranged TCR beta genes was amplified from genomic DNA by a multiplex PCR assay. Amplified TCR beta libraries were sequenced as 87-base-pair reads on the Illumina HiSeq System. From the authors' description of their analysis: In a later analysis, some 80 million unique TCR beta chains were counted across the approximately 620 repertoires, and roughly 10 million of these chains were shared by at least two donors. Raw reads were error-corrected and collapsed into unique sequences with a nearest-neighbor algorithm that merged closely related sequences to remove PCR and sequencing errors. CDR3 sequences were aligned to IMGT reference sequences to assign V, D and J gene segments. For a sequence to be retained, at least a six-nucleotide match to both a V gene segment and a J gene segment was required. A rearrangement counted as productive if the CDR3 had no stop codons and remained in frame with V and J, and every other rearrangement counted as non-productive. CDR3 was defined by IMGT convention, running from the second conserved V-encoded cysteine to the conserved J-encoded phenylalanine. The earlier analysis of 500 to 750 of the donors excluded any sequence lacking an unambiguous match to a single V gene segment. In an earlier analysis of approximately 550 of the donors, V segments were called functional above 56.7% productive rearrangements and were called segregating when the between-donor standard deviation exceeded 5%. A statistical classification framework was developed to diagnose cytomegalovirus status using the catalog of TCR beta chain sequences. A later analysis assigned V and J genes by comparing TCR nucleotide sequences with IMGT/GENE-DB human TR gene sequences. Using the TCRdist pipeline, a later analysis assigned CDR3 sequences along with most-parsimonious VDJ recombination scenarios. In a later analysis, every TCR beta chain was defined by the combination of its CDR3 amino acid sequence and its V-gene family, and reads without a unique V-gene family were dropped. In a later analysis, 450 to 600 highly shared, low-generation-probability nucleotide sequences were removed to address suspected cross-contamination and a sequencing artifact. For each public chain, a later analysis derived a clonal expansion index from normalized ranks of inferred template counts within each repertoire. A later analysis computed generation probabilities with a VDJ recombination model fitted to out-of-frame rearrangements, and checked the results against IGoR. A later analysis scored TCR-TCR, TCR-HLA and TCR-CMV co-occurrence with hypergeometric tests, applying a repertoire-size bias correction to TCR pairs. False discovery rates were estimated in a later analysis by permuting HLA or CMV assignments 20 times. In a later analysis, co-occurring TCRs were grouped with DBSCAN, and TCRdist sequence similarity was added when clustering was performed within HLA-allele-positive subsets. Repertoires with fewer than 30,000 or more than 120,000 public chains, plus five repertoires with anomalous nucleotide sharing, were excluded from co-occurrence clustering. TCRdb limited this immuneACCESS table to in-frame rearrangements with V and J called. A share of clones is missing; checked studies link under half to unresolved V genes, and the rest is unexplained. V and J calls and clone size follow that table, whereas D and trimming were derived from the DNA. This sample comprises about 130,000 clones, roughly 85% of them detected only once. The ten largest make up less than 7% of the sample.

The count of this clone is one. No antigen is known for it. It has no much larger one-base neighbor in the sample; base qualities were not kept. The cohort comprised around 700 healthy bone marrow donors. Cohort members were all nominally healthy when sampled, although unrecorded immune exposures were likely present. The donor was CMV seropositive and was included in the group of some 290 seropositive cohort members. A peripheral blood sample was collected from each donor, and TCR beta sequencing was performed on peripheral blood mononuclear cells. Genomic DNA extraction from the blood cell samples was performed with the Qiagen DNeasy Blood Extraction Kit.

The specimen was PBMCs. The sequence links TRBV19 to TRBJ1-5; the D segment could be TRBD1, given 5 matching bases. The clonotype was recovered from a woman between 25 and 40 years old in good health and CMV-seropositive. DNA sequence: TGTGCCAGTAGTATAGAAGGGGCGGGGTATAGCAATCAGCCCCAGCATTTT. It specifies CASSIEGAGYSNQPQHF.